This T cell receptor (beta chain) was sequenced for a study of blood T cell repertoires in COVID-19. Across the whole study: Some COVID-19 samples were acute and others convalescent; all came from the United States, Italy and Spain.

In the original processing: Estimation of nucleated cell counts relied on the amplification of reference gene primers. Repertoires were generated with immunoSEQ multiplex PCR, while TCRdb's copy carries only in-frame clones and drops some. V and J calls and clone size follow that table, whereas D and trimming were derived from the DNA. Here the sample spans 100,000 or so clones, around 83% being singletons. This clone was seen just once. The germline CDR1 and CDR2 sequences are MNHNY and SVGAGI (reference sequence). V was shortened by 4 bases and J by 3 bases, with 15 bases between the two germline ends. The CDR3 sequence is 15 residues long.

Sequences were obtained from peripheral blood. The clonotype was recovered from a woman over 75 with acute or convalescent COVID-19. The V and J genes are TRBV6-6 and TRBJ1-1; a possible D gene is TRBD1 (5 bases). The DNA of the CDR3 is TGTGCCAGCAGTTCATTAGGGGTAGGGGACACTGAAGCTTTCTTT. Translating gives CASSSLGVGDTEAFF.